What follows are 9 T cell receptor beta chains derived from one specimen sequenced in a study of read filtering for tumor transcriptome and immune sequencing (dated by TCRdb to 2018 to 2021). The instrument given in TCRdb is Illumina HiSeq 4000. TCR libraries were built from 400 to 450 ng RNA with the Immunoverse kit, using molecular barcoded adaptors covering alpha/delta and beta/gamma chains. Starting from the raw public reads, TCRdb applied fastp trimming at Q25, assembled clones with MiXCR and retained in-frame beta chains. For every CDR3 protein sequence, its rows merge into one entry that carries the most common genes and DNA. In this sample the table shows approximately 90,000 distinct CDR3 sequences, 20% to 25% of which occur a single time. 10% to 12% of the sample is held by the ten biggest clonotypes. Sequencing was performed on a population of CD138-negative cells sorted from bone marrow. The cell subset or site label of this sample denotes: bone marrow mononuclear cells depleted of CD138+ plasma/myeloma cells by negative magnetic selection. The source is a donor aged 40 or older with multiple myeloma.

As regards this clonotype: A much larger clone differs from this one at a single base, so this may be a read error. J is TRBJ2-3 and V is TRBV5-1; TRBD1 might be the D (5 bases). The germline V gene has CDR1 SGHRS and CDR2 YFSETQ. Trimming removed 7 bases at V and 0 bases at J, with 9 bases between. The CDR3 length is 13 residues. The CDR3 coding sequence is TGCGCCAGCGGGGCCTCTAGCACAGATACGCAGTATTTT. It translates to CASGASSTDTQYF.

With regard to this clonotype: A read error is the likely source, as a far larger clone sits one nucleotide away. This chain joins TRBV7-8 and TRBJ2-2; D call uncertain. The CDR3 loop spans 12 amino acids. CDR1 SGHVS and CDR2 FQNEAQ come from the germline V gene. With 5 bases removed from V and 3 bases from J, the gap between germline ends came to 4 bases. CDR3 DNA sequence: TGTGCCAGCAGCCCGTACACCGGGGAGCTGTTTTTT. It specifies CASSPYTGELFF.

This clonotype came up many times. CDR3 loop: CASKSGPIDGYTF. In DNA form, the CDR3 reads TGTGCCAGCAAATCGGGACCGATCGATGGCTACACCTTC. The J gene is TRBJ1-2, the V gene TRBV6-5; possible D gene TRBD1, 5 bases. The CDR3 is made up of 13 amino acids. Trimming took off 7 bases at V and 6 bases at J, with 15 bases between the two ends. CDR1 and CDR2 (germline): MNHEY, SVGAGI.

This clonotype was seen repeatedly, ten times or more. The chain has TRBV6-5 and TRBJ2-2; 11 bases fit TRBD1. Trimming removed 2 bases from V and 7 bases from J; junction bases left unmatched: 9. Germline CDR1 MNHEY, CDR2 SVGAGI. The CDR3 extends over 17 amino acids. In DNA, the CDR3 is TGTGCCAGCAGTTACCTCAGGACAGGGGGCTCAGGCGGGGAGCTGTTTTTT. This sequence encodes CASSYLRTGGSGGELFF.

The rearrangement uses TRBV7-3 and TRBJ2-1, with 8 bases identical to TRBD1. Germline V gives CDR1 SGHTA, CDR2 FQGTGA. There are 13 residues in the CDR3. V lost 5 bases and J lost 6; bases outside the gene matches: 3. The CDR3 nucleotides are TGTGCCAGCAGCGCCCAGGGGGCCAATGAGCAGTTCTTC. Residues: CASSAQGANEQFF.

The table lists this clonotype with many counts. This chain uses TRBV20-1 with TRBJ2-1; tentative D call: TRBD2 (5 bases). CDR1 is DFQATT and CDR2 is SNEGSKA in the germline V gene (reference sequence). The CDR3 is 13 residues long. The V end lost 6 bases, the J end lost 7 bases, and 16 bases lay between the germline ends. The CDR3 sequence: CSAPGSLRNEQFF. CDR3 coding DNA: TGCAGTGCGCCGGGATCTTTGAGGAATGAGCAGTTCTTC.

The sample holds many counts of this clonotype. This chain uses TRBV5-1 with TRBJ2-2; TRBD1 matches 10 bases. The CDR3 contains 17 residues. V was pared by 4 bases and J by 0 bases, with 6 bases of the junction left unmatched. Germline lookup yields CDR1 SGHRS and CDR2 YFSETQ. In DNA form, the CDR3 reads TGCGCCAGCAGCGGCGGACAGGGGGGCGCGAACACCGGGGAGCTGTTTTTT. This codes for CASSGGQGGANTGELFF. The entire variable domain, with the rest obtained from reference TRBV5-1 and TRBJ2-2, is as follows: KAGVTQTPRYLIKTRGQQVTLSCSPISGHRSVSWYQQTPGQGLQFLFEYFSETQRNKGNFPGRFSGRQFSNSRSEMNVSTLELGDSALYLCASSGGQGGANTGELFFGEGSRLTVL.

This clonotype was seen ten or more times. The rearrangement joins TRBV27 to TRBJ2-7; D could derive from TRBD1 or TRBD2 (5 bases each). Trimming removed 5 bases at V and 4 bases at J, with 21 bases between. The CDR3 sequence is 16 residues long. Germline lookup yields CDR1 MNHEY and CDR2 SMNVEV (reference sequence). In DNA form, the CDR3 reads TGTGCCAGCAGTGCTCAACCGCAGGGAAGGGAGTACGAGCAGTACTTC. Translated: CASSAQPQGREYEQYF.

This clonotype was counted ten times or more. The chain has TRBV6-2 or TRBV6-3 and TRBJ2-6; D perhaps matches TRBD1 (6 bases). Per the germline V gene, CDR1 is MNHEY and CDR2 is SVGEGT. The V end lost 1 base, the J end lost 0 bases, and 7 bases lay between the germline ends. The length of the CDR3 is 16 residues. CDR3 region: CASSYWTVSGANVLTF. The DNA for the CDR3 is TGTGCCAGCAGTTACTGGACAGTCTCTGGGGCCAACGTCCTGACTTTC.